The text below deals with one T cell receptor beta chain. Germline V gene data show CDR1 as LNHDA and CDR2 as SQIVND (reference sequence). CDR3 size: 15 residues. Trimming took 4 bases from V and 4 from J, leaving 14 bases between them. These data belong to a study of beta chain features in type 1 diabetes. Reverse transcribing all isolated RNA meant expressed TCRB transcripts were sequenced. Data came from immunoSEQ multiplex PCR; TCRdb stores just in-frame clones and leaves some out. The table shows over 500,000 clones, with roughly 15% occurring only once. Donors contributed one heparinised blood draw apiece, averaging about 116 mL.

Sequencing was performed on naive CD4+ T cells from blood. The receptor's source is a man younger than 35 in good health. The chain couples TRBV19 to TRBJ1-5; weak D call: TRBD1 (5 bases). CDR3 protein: CASSSSGTKNQPQHF. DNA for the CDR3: TGTGCCAGTAGTAGCTCAGGGACTAAGAATCAGCCCCAGCATTTT.